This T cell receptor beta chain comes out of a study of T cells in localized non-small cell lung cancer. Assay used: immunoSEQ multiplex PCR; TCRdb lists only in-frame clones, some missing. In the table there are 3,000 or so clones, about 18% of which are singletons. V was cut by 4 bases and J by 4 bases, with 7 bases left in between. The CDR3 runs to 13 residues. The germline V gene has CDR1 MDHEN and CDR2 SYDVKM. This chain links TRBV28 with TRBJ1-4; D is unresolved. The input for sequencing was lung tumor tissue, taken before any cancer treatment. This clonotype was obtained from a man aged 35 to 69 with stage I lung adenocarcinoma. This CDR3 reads CASSWGFNEKLFF. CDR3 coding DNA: TGTGCCAGCAGTTGGGGATTTAATGAAAAACTGTTTTTT.